These T cell receptor beta chains were read from a single sample in a study of blood T cell repertoires in COVID-19. Clones were read by immunoSEQ multiplex PCR, and TCRdb kept only the in-frame ones, dropping some. The sample carries some 190,000 clones, 70% to 90% recorded once. Sequenced sample: peripheral blood. Source of these receptors: an elderly man with COVID-19, enrolled during active disease. Each CDR3 is given with its conserved first and last residue. The order of the fields is clone size, V gene, J gene, D gene, CDR3 length, CDR3 protein, CDR3 DNA. D genes are given only for firm matches. Size tells how often a clone was seen (once, few, many) or the class of an expanded clone, and some rows leave it out.

>-|TRBV11-2|TRBJ1-4|-|13
CASSPGWNEKLFF
TGTGCCAGCAGCCCCGGGTGGAATGAAAAACTGTTTTTT
>-|TRBV19|TRBJ2-3|TRBD2|15
CASSGASGVGDTQYF
TGTGCCAGTAGCGGGGCTAGCGGGGTGGGAGATACGCAGTATTTT
>-|TRBV6-5|TRBJ1-1|-|13
CASGKGGNTEAFF
TGTGCCAGCGGAAAGGGAGGGAACACTGAAGCTTTCTTT
>-|TRBV29-1|TRBJ1-4|-|13
CSAYAGTNEKLFF
TGCAGCGCCTACGCTGGAACTAATGAAAAACTGTTTTTT
>-|TRBV6-6|TRBJ2-1|TRBD2|18
CASSRTSGGPPKLNEQFF
TGTGCCAGCAGTCGGACTAGCGGGGGGCCCCCAAAATTGAATGAGCAGTTCTTC
>few|TRBV4-1|TRBJ1-4|-|15
CASSQEGRANEKLFF
TGCGCCAGCAGCCAAGAGGGCAGGGCTAATGAAAAACTGTTTTTT
>-|TRBV5-4|TRBJ2-1|TRBD2|13
CASSNVLADEQFF
TGTGCCAGCAGCAACGTACTAGCGGATGAGCAGTTCTTC
>-|TRBV6-5|TRBJ1-1|TRBD1|14
CASSYGQEGSEAFF
TGTGCCAGCAGTTACGGACAGGAGGGTTCGGAAGCTTTCTTT
>-|TRBV7-3|TRBJ1-2|TRBD1|13
CASSLTGAYGYTF
TGTGCCAGCAGCCTTACAGGGGCCTATGGCTACACCTTC
>-|TRBV5-5|TRBJ1-2|-|18
CASSSGWGAGTANYGYTF
TGTGCCAGCAGCTCAGGGTGGGGTGCCGGGACTGCTAACTATGGCTACACCTTC
>-|TRBV28|TRBJ1-5|-|12
CASSSGWWSQHF
TGTGCCAGCAGTTCAGGATGGTGGTCCCAGCATTTT
>few|TRBV9|TRBJ1-2|-|17
CASSVAPLGYQGYGYTF
TGTGCCAGCAGCGTAGCCCCCCTAGGTTATCAAGGTTATGGCTACACCTTC
>-|TRBV6-6|TRBJ1-3|-|14
CASRLGGSGNTIYF
TGTGCCAGCAGATTAGGGGGTTCTGGAAACACCATATATTTT
>-|TRBV15|TRBJ1-1|TRBD1|12
CATSRVAQGVVF
TGTGCCACCAGCAGAGTAGCCCAGGGGGTCGTCTTT
>-|TRBV28|TRBJ1-2|-|13
CASSLGTNYGYTF
TGTGCCAGCAGTTTGGGCACAAACTATGGCTACACCTTC
>-|TRBV7-3|TRBJ1-1|-|13
CASSRRGGTEAFF
TGTGCCAGCAGCCGGAGGGGGGGCACTGAAGCTTTCTTT
>-|TRBV9|TRBJ1-2|-|19
CASSVDAIGTRASIYGYTF
TGTGCCAGCAGCGTGGACGCAATCGGGACAAGGGCCTCCATCTATGGCTACACCTTC
>-|TRBV18|TRBJ2-1|-|15
CASSRGPDVNNEQFF
TGTGCCAGCTCACGGGGCCCCGATGTTAACAATGAGCAGTTCTTC
>-|TRBV6-5|TRBJ1-1|-|16
CASSYSYNRLNTEAFF
TGTGCCAGCAGTTACTCGTATAACAGGCTGAACACTGAAGCTTTCTTT
>-|TRBV2|TRBJ1-2|TRBD1|14
CASSQGQVADGYTF
TGTGCCAGCAGTCAGGGACAGGTGGCGGATGGCTACACCTTC
>-|TRBV6-1|TRBJ2-1|TRBD1|17
CASSEAAGGQSYNEQFF
TGTGCCAGCAGTGAAGCGGCAGGGGGTCAATCCTACAATGAGCAGTTCTTC
>-|TRBV11-3|TRBJ1-2|-|14
CASSPTTGTGGYTF
TGTGCCAGCAGCCCAACGACAGGTACTGGCGGCTACACCTTC
>-|TRBV6-5|TRBJ1-6|-|15
CASSYKSVYNSPLHF
TGTGCCAGCAGTTACAAATCAGTCTATAATTCACCCCTCCACTTT
>-|TRBV19|TRBJ1-2|-|12
CASSVGYYGYTF
TGTGCCAGTAGTGTGGGCTATTATGGCTACACCTTC
>-|TRBV7-9|TRBJ2-3|TRBD2|14
CASSLGAGVDTQYF
TGTGCCAGCAGCTTAGGGGCGGGGGTAGATACGCAGTATTTT
>few|TRBV7-9|TRBJ1-1|-|13
CASSQTGNTEAFF
TGTGCCAGCAGCCAAACAGGGAACACTGAAGCTTTCTTT
>-|TRBV12-3/TRBV12-4|TRBJ2-4|-|13
CASSPSRQGYQYF
TGTGCCAGCAGTCCTAGCCGCCAGGGGTATCAGTACTTC
>once|TRBV10-3|TRBJ2-1|TRBD2|15
CAISESSGAYNEQFF
TGTGCCATCAGTGAGTCTAGCGGGGCCTACAATGAGCAGTTCTTC
>-|TRBV4-1|TRBJ1-1|TRBD1|14
CASSQAGTGDKAFF
TGCGCCAGCAGCCAAGCAGGGACAGGGGATAAAGCTTTCTTT
>-|TRBV4-2|TRBJ1-4|-|14
CASSPRRMEEKLFF
TGTGCCAGCAGCCCACGCAGGATGGAAGAAAAACTGTTTTTT
>-|TRBV7-9|TRBJ2-1|-|13
CASSFHVGDEQFF
TGTGCCAGCAGCTTCCACGTAGGGGATGAGCAGTTCTTC
>-|TRBV6-4|TRBJ2-3|-|14
CASSEGSFTDTQYF
TGTGCCAGCAGTGAGGGCAGTTTCACAGATACGCAGTATTTT
>once|TRBV27|TRBJ1-1|-|14
CASSSLGGAGEAFF
TGTGCCAGCAGTTCCCTCGGGGGGGCTGGGGAAGCTTTCTTT
>few|TRBV18|TRBJ1-1|TRBD1|14
CASYSTGGLTEAFF
TGTGCCAGCTACTCTACAGGGGGCCTCACTGAAGCTTTCTTT
>-|TRBV15|TRBJ2-3|-|15
CATKRAGASTDTQYF
TGTGCCACCAAGAGGGCAGGGGCTAGCACAGATACGCAGTATTTT
>-|TRBV7-3|TRBJ1-2|-|13
CASSLKQGDGYTF
TGTGCCAGCAGCTTAAAACAGGGCGATGGCTACACCTTC